A single sample is the source of the 21 T cell receptor beta chains below, sequenced in a study of T cell responses to AZD1222 COVID-19 vaccine. The assay was immunoSEQ multiplex PCR, and TCRdb's table has in-frame clones only and misses some. The sample holds more than 150,000 clones, just under 90% seen once. This sample comprised peripheral blood, obtained on day 0 of AZD1222 vaccination. The receptors originated from an adult in good health.

The rearrangement uses TRBV6-5 and TRBJ2-7; the D is unclear. The CDR3 is made up of 15 amino acids. CDR1 is MNHEY, CDR2 SVGAGI, per germline. Trimming removed 7 bases from V and 0 bases from J, with 16 bases in between. The CDR3 nucleotides read TGTGCCAGCATCAAACTAATAACAGACTCCTACGAGCAGTACTTC. Its translation is CASIKLITDSYEQYF.

The chain links TRBV6-1 to TRBJ1-5; no firm D call. The CDR3 covers 19 residues. V was pared by 2 bases and J by 3 bases, with 23 bases between. The germline V gene has CDR1 MNHNS and CDR2 SASEGT. The CDR3 coding sequence is TGTGCCAGCAGTGAACTGGGCATGTCTCAAGCGACGTACAATCAGCCCCAGCATTTT. Translated: CASSELGMSQATYNQPQHF.

The chain is built from TRBV19 and TRBJ2-5; TRBD2 aligns across 8 bases. CDR3 size: 14 residues. Germline loops: CDR1 LNHDA, CDR2 SQIVND (reference sequence). V lost 3 bases, J lost 4 bases, and 4 bases stayed unmatched. The CDR3 here is CASSIGGGIETQYF. The CDR3 DNA is TGTGCCAGTAGTATCGGCGGGGGGATAGAGACCCAGTACTTC.

The chain links TRBV24-1 to TRBJ1-2, with 7 positions matching TRBD1. The CDR3 runs to 15 residues. Germline CDR1 is KGHDR and CDR2 is SFDVKD. Unmatched junction bases numbered 9, after V lost 9 bases and J lost 0 bases. The CDR3 region has the DNA TGTGCCACCCAAAGCAAAGGGACAGCTAACTATGGCTACACCTTC. Its protein product is CATQSKGTANYGYTF.

The gene calls are TRBV11-2 and TRBJ1-2, with TRBD1 identical over 7 bases. Germline V gene sequence: CDR1 SGHAT, CDR2 FQNNGV. The CDR3 contains 12 residues. V shed 5 bases, J shed 6 bases, and the junction held 3 bases outside the gene matches. The DNA for the CDR3 is TGTGCCAGCAGCAAAGACAGGGATGGCTACACCTTC. It codes for CASSKDRDGYTF.

The gene calls are TRBV5-4 and TRBJ2-3; 7 bases are shared with TRBD2. CDR1 is SGHNT, CDR2 YYREEE, per germline (reference sequence). The CDR3 is 17 amino acids. V gave up 0 bases and J gave up 4 bases; unmatched junction bases: 11. This chain's CDR3 is CASSLAGAGRGADTQYF. The CDR3 bases are TGTGCCAGCAGCTTGGCCGGAGCGGGGCGAGGCGCAGATACGCAGTATTTT.

The chain links TRBV27 to TRBJ2-7; TRBD2 matches at 13 bases. V gave up 4 bases and J gave up 0 bases; unmatched junction bases: 15. The CDR3 sequence is 20 residues long. Germline V gene lookup returns CDR1 MNHEY and CDR2 SMNVEV (reference sequence). The CDR3 loop is CASSSRAGLAGKPSSYEQYF. The CDR3 coding sequence is TGTGCCAGCAGTTCGCGCGCGGGACTAGCGGGAAAGCCTAGCTCCTACGAGCAGTACTTC.

The CDR3 nucleotides read TGTGCCAGCAGTATCGACAGGGGTGGGTACGAGCAGTACTTC. It translates to CASSIDRGGYEQYF. The chain couples TRBV28 to TRBJ2-7; TRBD1 matches at 8 bases. CDR1 and CDR2 from the germline V gene are MDHEN and SYDVKM. CDR3 length: 14 amino acids. The J segment lost 4 bases and the V segment lost 5 bases, leaving 7 bases of the junction unmatched.

The V and J genes are TRBV27 and TRBJ2-5, with D hard to call. The CDR3 is 13 amino acids. V lost 3 bases, J lost 7 bases, and 12 bases lay in between. Germline V CDR1 and CDR2: MNHEY, SMNVEV (reference sequence). CDR3 in DNA: TGTGCCAGCAGTTTCGCACAAATTGGGACCCAGTACTTC. It encodes CASSFAQIGTQYF.

The J gene is TRBJ1-2, the V gene TRBV10-3, with D perhaps TRBD1 (5 bases). V gave up 4 bases and J gave up 5 bases, with 11 bases separating them. The germline V gene has CDR1 ENHRY and CDR2 SYGVKD. The CDR3 spans 13 residues. CDR3 protein: CAISGGTEYGYTF. In nucleotides, the CDR3 is TGTGCCATCAGTGGCGGGACCGAATATGGCTACACCTTC.

V usage is TRBV18 and J usage is TRBJ2-7, with D possibly TRBD1 on 6 matching bases. V lost 5 bases and J 3 bases, leaving 11 bases between the germline ends. Germline values: CDR1 KGHSH, CDR2 LQKENI. This CDR3 region has 13 residues. CDR3 nucleotide sequence: TGTGCCAGCTCATCCTCACAGGGCTACGAGCAGTACTTC. Translation: CASSSSQGYEQYF.

In DNA form, the CDR3 reads TGTGCCAGCAGCAACGGCGACAGTAGCTACAATGAGCAGTTCTTC. It codes for CASSNGDSSYNEQFF. The V and J genes are TRBV21-1 and TRBJ2-1; the tabulated D call, TRBD1, remains unverified against the DNA. TRBV21-1 is a recognized pseudogene. The CDR3 totals 15 residues.

The gene calls are TRBV28 and TRBJ1-4; possible D gene TRBD1, 6 bases. This CDR3 region has 15 residues. Trimming took 5 bases from V and 5 from J, leaving 15 bases between them. From germline, CDR1 is MDHEN and CDR2 SYDVKM. Written as DNA, the CDR3 is TGTGCCAGCAGTACCGCACAGGGCGTAAATGAAAAACTGTTTTTT. Amino acids: CASSTAQGVNEKLFF.

The CDR3 loop reads CASSKDEGLRRAYGYTF. The CDR3 coding sequence is TGTGCCAGCAGCAAAGATGAAGGGTTAAGAAGAGCTTATGGCTACACCTTC. V and J are TRBV21-1 and TRBJ1-2. TRBV21-1 is a listed pseudogene. The CDR3 length is 17 residues.

The genes are TRBV19 and TRBJ2-7, with D perhaps given as TRBD1 or TRBD2 (5 bases each). CDR1 is LNHDA, CDR2 SQIVND, per germline (reference sequence). This CDR3 has 15 residues. V lost 3 bases and J lost 5, with 17 bases in between. The CDR3 reads CASSISWGIGNEQYF. The CDR3 DNA follows: TGTGCCAGTAGTATCTCATGGGGGATCGGCAACGAGCAGTACTTC. The entire variable domain, with the rest obtained from reference TRBV19 and TRBJ2-7, is as follows: DGGITQSPKYLFRKEGQNVTLSCEQNLNHDAMYWYRQDPGQGLRLIYYSQIVNDFQKGDIAEGYSVSREKKESFPLTVTSAQKNPTAFYLCASSISWGIGNEQYFGPGTRLTVT.

The chain uses TRBV19 and TRBJ1-1; 7 nucleotides match TRBD1. J was trimmed by 1 base and V by 6 bases; bases with no gene match: 5. The CDR3 loop spans 14 amino acids. Germline assignment: CDR1 LNHDA and CDR2 SQIVND (reference sequence). The CDR3 coding sequence is TGTGCCAGTAGCCCGGGACAGAGGAACACTGAAGCTTTCTTT. Translation: CASSPGQRNTEAFF.

The V gene is TRBV6-2 or TRBV6-3, the J gene TRBJ2-1; no clear D. The ends were cut back, 0 bases at V and 7 bases at J, with 4 bases in the middle. Germline V lookup: CDR1 MNHEY, CDR2 SVGEGT. The CDR3 contains 12 residues. CDR3 amino acids: CASSYSWNEQFF. In DNA form, the CDR3 reads TGTGCCAGCAGTTACTCCTGGAATGAGCAGTTCTTC.

The chain links TRBV5-1 to TRBJ2-2, with D possibly TRBD1 on 5 matching bases. From germline, CDR1 is SGHRS and CDR2 YFSETQ. V was cut by 7 bases and J by 0 bases, with 13 bases left in between. There are 15 residues in the CDR3. In DNA form, the CDR3 reads TGCGCCAGCGCGCGCGGACAAGCGAACACCGGGGAGCTGTTTTTT. Protein: CASARGQANTGELFF. The variable domain in full, completed from reference TRBV5-1 and TRBJ2-2, reads KAGVTQTPRYLIKTRGQQVTLSCSPISGHRSVSWYQQTPGQGLQFLFEYFSETQRNKGNFPGRFSGRQFSNSRSEMNVSTLELGDSALYLCASARGQANTGELFFGEGSRLTVL.

The chain joins TRBV12-5 to TRBJ2-1; possible D gene TRBD2, 5 bases. Germline loops: CDR1 LGHNT, CDR2 FRNRAP. The CDR3 length is 13 residues. V was shortened by 8 bases and J by 6 bases, with 14 bases between the two germline ends. CDR3: CASMDSFRNEQFF. CDR3 bases: TGTGCTAGTATGGACTCCTTCCGCAATGAGCAGTTCTTC.

The rearrangement uses TRBV19 and TRBJ2-7; 8 bases map to TRBD1. The CDR3 loop spans 19 amino acids. Germline CDR1 LNHDA, CDR2 SQIVND (reference sequence). Unmatched junction bases numbered 18, after V lost 2 bases and J lost 3 bases. The chain's CDR3 is CASSISSGTGATYSYEQYF. CDR3 coding DNA: TGTGCCAGTAGTATATCATCCGGGACAGGAGCCACGTATAGCTACGAGCAGTACTTC. The full variable domain, its missing parts supplied by reference TRBV19 and TRBJ2-7, is DGGITQSPKYLFRKEGQNVTLSCEQNLNHDAMYWYRQDPGQGLRLIYYSQIVNDFQKGDIAEGYSVSREKKESFPLTVTSAQKNPTAFYLCASSISSGTGATYSYEQYFGPGTRLTVT.

J is TRBJ2-2 and V is TRBV10-3; the D is unclear. The CDR3 has 15 amino acids. V was cut by 2 bases and J by 4 bases, with 11 bases left in between. Germline V gives CDR1 ENHRY, CDR2 SYGVKD. The DNA of the CDR3 is TGTGCCATCAGTGAGAATAGAGCGAGCACCGGGGAGCTGTTTTTT. Protein: CAISENRASTGELFF.